A single sample gave rise to the 13 T cell receptor beta chains below, sequenced in a study of T cell responses to AZD1222 COVID-19 vaccine. Repertoires were generated with immunoSEQ multiplex PCR, while TCRdb's copy carries only in-frame clones and drops some. The sample has some 150,000 clones, about nine tenths seen once. The sequenced sample was peripheral blood, obtained on day 0 of AZD1222 vaccination. Receptors were obtained from an adult in good health.

The J gene is TRBJ2-7, the V gene TRBV5-1, with TRBD2 as a possible D gene (6 bases). Germline CDR1 SGHRS, CDR2 YFSETQ. V was pared by 4 bases and J by 2 bases, with 13 bases between. This CDR3 is 14 amino acids long. Written as DNA, the CDR3 is TGCGCCAGCAGCGGAGGGGACGGTGCCTACGAGCAGTACTTC. It encodes CASSGGDGAYEQYF. The entire variable domain, with the rest obtained from reference TRBV5-1 and TRBJ2-7, is as follows: KAGVTQTPRYLIKTRGQQVTLSCSPISGHRSVSWYQQTPGQGLQFLFEYFSETQRNKGNFPGRFSGRQFSNSRSEMNVSTLELGDSALYLCASSGGDGAYEQYFGPGTRLTVT.

V usage is TRBV4-3 and J usage is TRBJ2-1; the D is unclear. This CDR3 contains 16 residues. Germline CDR1 reads LGHNA; CDR2 reads YSLEER. Trimming took off 0 bases at V and 0 bases at J, with 9 bases between the two ends. The CDR3 loop reads CASSQERWSSYNEQFF. DNA for the CDR3: TGCGCCAGCAGCCAAGAGCGGTGGAGCTCCTACAATGAGCAGTTCTTC.

This rearrangement joins TRBV6-5 to TRBJ2-1; 9 nucleotides line up with TRBD2. In germline, CDR1 is MNHEY, CDR2 SVGAGI. V was pared by 4 bases and J by 12 bases, with 4 bases of the junction left unmatched. The CDR3 is 12 amino acids. CDR3 in amino acids: CASSFKLAGQFF. CDR3 bases: TGTGCCAGCAGTTTCAAACTAGCGGGGCAGTTCTTC.

The chain uses TRBV28 and TRBJ1-1; possible D gene TRBD1, 6 bases. This CDR3 spans 17 amino acids. Trimming left V 8 bases short and J 4 bases short, with 26 bases between. The germline V gene encodes CDR1 MDHEN and CDR2 SYDVKM. In nucleotides, the CDR3 is TGTGCCAGCGGCCGAGGGACATTGAAGGGCAGTGGCACTGAAGCTTTCTTT. It encodes CASGRGTLKGSGTEAFF.

The V and J genes are TRBV6-4 and TRBJ2-1, with D unclear. CDR1 is MRHNA, CDR2 SNTAGT, per germline. The CDR3 length is 10 residues. V lost 6 bases to trimming and J lost 6 bases, with 3 bases between them. The CDR3 sequence: CASRANEQFF. The CDR3 DNA reads as TGTGCCAGCAGAGCCAATGAGCAGTTCTTC.

The chain links TRBV9 to TRBJ1-4; weak D call: TRBD1 (6 bases). V lost 3 bases, J lost 6 bases, and 18 bases lay in between. The CDR3 spans 16 residues. The germline CDR1 and CDR2 sequences are SGDLS and YYNGEE. CDR3 in amino acids: CASSAGGGLVDEKLFF. In nucleotides, the CDR3 is TGTGCCAGCAGCGCCGGAGGGGGGTTGGTGGATGAAAAACTGTTTTTT. Complete variable domain (other parts from reference TRBV9 and TRBJ1-4): DSGVTQTPKHLITATGQRVTLRCSPRSGDLSVYWYQQSLDQGLQFLIQYYNGEERAKGNILERFSAQQFPDLHSELNLSSLELGDSALYFCASSAGGGLVDEKLFFGSGTQLSVL.

This clone was detected a few times. The chain recombines TRBV6-4 with TRBJ2-5; 10 nucleotides agree with TRBD1. Germline loops: CDR1 MRHNA, CDR2 SNTAGT. The CDR3 covers 16 residues. J gave up 5 bases and V 5 bases, and 11 bases lay outside the gene matches. In DNA, the CDR3 is TGTGCCAGCAGTCCGGATCCGGGACAGGGGACGGAGACCCAGTACTTC. It encodes CASSPDPGQGTETQYF.

This chain uses TRBV6-2 or TRBV6-3 with TRBJ1-1; D is uncertain. The CDR3 loop spans 18 amino acids. CDR1 and CDR2 (germline): MNHEY, SVGEGT. The V end lost 0 bases, the J end lost 0 bases, and 17 bases lay between the germline ends. CDR3 coding DNA: TGTGCCAGCAGTTACTCGTTAGTCCAGGTGTTGGTGAACACTGAAGCTTTCTTT. It codes for CASSYSLVQVLVNTEAFF.

The rearrangement uses TRBV4-3 and TRBJ1-1; no clear D. The CDR3 sequence is 13 residues long. The germline V and J ends were trimmed by 1 base and 0 bases, with 3 bases remaining between them. The germline V gene encodes CDR1 LGHNA and CDR2 YSLEER. The CDR3 is CASSQVLNTEAFF. As DNA, the CDR3 is TGCGCCAGCAGCCAAGTCTTGAACACTGAAGCTTTCTTT.

V is TRBV5-6 and J is TRBJ1-1; D might be TRBD1 (6 bases). V lost 3 bases and J 4 bases, leaving 25 bases between the germline ends. Germline V lookup: CDR1 SGHDT, CDR2 YYEEEE. This CDR3 has 18 amino acids. The CDR3 nucleotides read TGTGCCAGCAGCTCCGTGGGTGGGGGGCGATGGGTTGGCACTGAAGCTTTCTTT. Its translation: CASSSVGGGRWVGTEAFF.

The CDR3 DNA follows: TGTGCCAGCAGCACTGACAGGGGATACTACGAGCAGTACTTC. This encodes CASSTDRGYYEQYF. The chain uses TRBV27 and TRBJ2-7; TRBD1 matches 8 bases. This CDR3 is built from 14 residues. V lost 6 bases to trimming and J lost 3 bases; unmatched junction nucleotides: 7. Germline CDR1 is MNHEY and CDR2 is SMNVEV (reference sequence).

V usage is TRBV9 and J usage is TRBJ1-4; 10 bases are shared with TRBD1. The CDR3 length is 15 residues. The V segment lost 2 bases and the J segment 7 bases; nucleotides outside the gene matches: 5. Germline V gives CDR1 SGDLS, CDR2 YYNGEE. CDR3 residues: CASSVTGTGVEKLFF. DNA of the CDR3: TGTGCCAGCAGCGTCACCGGGACAGGGGTTGAAAAACTGTTTTTT.

The chain recombines TRBV6-5 with TRBJ1-5, with 7 bases identical to TRBD1. V was pared by 6 bases and J by 0 bases, with 5 bases of the junction left unmatched. Germline V gives CDR1 MNHEY, CDR2 SVGAGI. CDR3 length: 15 amino acids. The CDR3 nucleotides read TGTGCCAGCAGGGGGGGACAGACTAGCAATCAGCCCCAGCATTTT. Protein sequence: CASRGGQTSNQPQHF.